This T cell receptor beta chain is drawn from a study of blood T cell repertoires in COVID-19. The V and J ends lost 5 bases and 6 bases, in that order; junction bases with no gene match: 4. The CDR3 length is 14 residues. Germline V gene sequence: CDR1 MDHEN, CDR2 SYDVKM. Method: immunoSEQ multiplex PCR; TCRdb's copy keeps in-frame clones and lacks some. The sample consists of 250,000 to 350,000 clones, around 88% of them appearing once. This clone is a singleton in its sample. The sample comprised PBMCs or T cells enriched from blood (not recorded which). The clonotype originates from a woman aged 40 to 50 who had recovered from COVID-19. The rearrangement joins TRBV28 to TRBJ1-6, with 7 bases that match TRBD1. CDR3 nucleotide sequence: TGTGCCAGCAGTCCGGGACAGATTAATTCACCCCTCCACTTT. It translates to CASSPGQINSPLHF. Complete variable domain (other parts from reference TRBV28 and TRBJ1-6): DVKVTQSSRYLVKRTGEKVFLECVQDMDHENMFWYRQDPGLGLRLIYFSYDVKMKEKGDIPEGYSVSREKKERFSLILESASTNQTSMYLCASSPGQINSPLHFGNGTRLTVT.